Presented here are 9 T cell receptor beta chains from one specimen sequenced in a study of early T cells in non-severe SARS-CoV-2 infection. Using its own MiXCR run on the 5' RACE reads, TCRdb lists one record per CDR3 protein. The sample contains 65,000 to 95,000 distinct CDR3 sequences, over 9% of which appear only once. The material sequenced was whole blood. The receptor set was obtained from an adult who was a healthcare worker with PCR-confirmed SARS-CoV-2 infection or an uninfected control (not recorded which).

The chain has TRBV27 and TRBJ2-1; no definite D call. The germline V gene encodes CDR1 MNHEY and CDR2 SMNVEV (reference sequence). This CDR3 contains 13 residues. V was cut by 3 bases and J by 3 bases, with 6 bases left in between. The chain's CDR3 is CASSFAIYNEQFF. CDR3 coding DNA: TGTGCCAGCAGTTTCGCCATCTACAATGAGCAGTTCTTC.

In its sample, this clonotype was seen many times. The rearrangement joins TRBV11-2 to TRBJ2-7, with D possibly matching TRBD2 (5 bases). The V gene lost 0 bases and the J gene lost 4 bases, with 10 bases spanning the gap. Germline CDR1 and CDR2: SGHAT and FQNNGV. The CDR3 consists of 14 residues. CDR3 residues: CASSLDSSVYEQYF. CDR3 nucleotide sequence: TGTGCCAGCAGCTTAGACAGTAGCGTTTACGAGCAGTACTTC.

This clonotype occurred many times. The chain couples TRBV28 to TRBJ2-2, with D unclear. This CDR3 is built from 14 residues. Trimming removed 3 bases at V and 4 bases at J, with 9 bases between. CDR1 and CDR2 (germline): MDHEN, SYDVKM. The CDR3 loop reads CASSFLDRTGELFF. CDR3 DNA: TGTGCCAGCAGTTTCTTGGATCGCACCGGGGAGCTGTTTTTT.

This clonotype was counted ten times or more. The chain has TRBV13 and TRBJ2-1, with 9 bases that match TRBD2. V shed 4 bases, J shed 4 bases, and the junction held 11 bases outside the gene matches. Germline lookup yields CDR1 PRHDT and CDR2 FYEKMQ (reference sequence). This CDR3 has 17 residues. CDR3 DNA: TGTGCCAGCAGCTCCCGACGGCGGGAGGGCCGGTACAATGAGCAGTTCTTC. Translation: CASSSRRREGRYNEQFF.

This clonotype was detected ten times or more. The chain carries TRBV7-3 and TRBJ2-3, with D possibly matching TRBD1 (6 bases). Germline V gene sequence: CDR1 SGHTA, CDR2 FQGTGA. CDR3 length equals 14 residues. Trimming stripped 5 bases from V and 10 bases from J, with 19 bases between. The CDR3, as DNA: TGTGCCAGCAGCACCCCAGGGGTGAGGATTCCGCAGTATTTT. The encoded protein is CASSTPGVRIPQYF.

The chain links TRBV4-2 to TRBJ2-7; D unresolved. The germline V and J ends were trimmed by 4 bases and 2 bases, with 12 bases remaining between them. The CDR3 sequence is 14 residues long. Germline V lookup: CDR1 LGHNA, CDR2 YNFKEQ. In DNA form, the CDR3 reads TGTGCCAGCAGCCTCATCTGGCCTGCCTACGAGCAGTACTTC. It encodes CASSLIWPAYEQYF.

The table lists this clonotype with many counts. The chain is built from TRBV4-1 and TRBJ2-5, with 10 bases matching TRBD2. The length of the CDR3 is 15 residues. Trimming took 0 bases from V and 6 from J; bases not matched to a gene: 4. CDR1 and CDR2 (germline): MGHRA, YSYEKL. The CDR3 DNA is TGCGCCAGCAGCCAAGAGGCTAGCGGGAGCCAGACCCAGTACTTC. This encodes CASSQEASGSQTQYF.

This clonotype came up a few times. The chain is built from TRBV10-3 and TRBJ2-5; maybe TRBD2 (7 bases). This CDR3 comprises 15 residues. V was pared by 0 bases and J by 3 bases, with 11 bases between. Germline CDR1 and CDR2: ENHRY and SYGVKD. CDR3 sequence (DNA): TGTGCCATCAGTGAGTCGGGAGGGGGGAAAGAGACCCAGTACTTC. This sequence encodes CAISESGGGKETQYF.

Ten or more counts support this clonotype. The chain combines TRBV18 with TRBJ2-1; TRBD2 aligns across 11 bases. CDR1 is KGHSH and CDR2 is LQKENI in the germline V gene. CDR3 size: 19 residues. With 3 bases clipped from V and 8 bases from J, the junction kept 18 bases outside the gene matches. CDR3: CASSPNLGHSSGRAHEQFF. The DNA of the CDR3 is TGTGCCAGCTCACCTAACTTGGGACACAGTAGCGGGAGGGCCCATGAGCAGTTCTTC.